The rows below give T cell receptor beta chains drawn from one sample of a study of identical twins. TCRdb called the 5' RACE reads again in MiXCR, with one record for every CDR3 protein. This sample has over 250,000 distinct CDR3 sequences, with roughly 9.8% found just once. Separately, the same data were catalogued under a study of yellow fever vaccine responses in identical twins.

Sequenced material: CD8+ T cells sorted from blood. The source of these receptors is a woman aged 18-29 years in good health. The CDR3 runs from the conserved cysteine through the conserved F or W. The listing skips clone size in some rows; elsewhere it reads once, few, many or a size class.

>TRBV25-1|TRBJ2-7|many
CASRDIYEQYF
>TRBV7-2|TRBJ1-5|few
CASSNGTVSNQPQHF
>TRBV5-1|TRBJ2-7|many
CASSLRLAGEIIYEQYF
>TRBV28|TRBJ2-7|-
CASSLPSGEQYF
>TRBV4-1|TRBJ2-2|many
CASSSNIGQELFF
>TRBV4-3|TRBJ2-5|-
CASSQDSGETQYF
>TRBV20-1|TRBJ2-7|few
CSARDDGGPYEQYF
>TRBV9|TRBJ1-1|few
CASSGQGSEAFF
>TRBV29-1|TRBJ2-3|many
CSVNPTLNTDTQYF
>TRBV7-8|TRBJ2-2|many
CASTYTRQGSNTGELFF
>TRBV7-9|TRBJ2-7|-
CASSLSGQGTYEQYF
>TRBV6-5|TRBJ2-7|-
CASLTGMGEQYF
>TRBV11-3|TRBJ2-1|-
CASSPGLAGWEQFF
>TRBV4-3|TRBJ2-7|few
CASSQDFRETYEQYF
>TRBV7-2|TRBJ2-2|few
CASRLEKREPGELFF
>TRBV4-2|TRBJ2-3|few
CASSQDSSGGRVTQYF
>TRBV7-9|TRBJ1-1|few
CASSLDVNTEAFF
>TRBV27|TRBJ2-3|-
CATPGQLTDTQYF
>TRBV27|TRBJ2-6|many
CASSLEGPGANVLTF
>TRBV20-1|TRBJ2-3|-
CSATDQGDTQYF
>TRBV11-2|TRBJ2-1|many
CATFPLTSGRVNEQFF
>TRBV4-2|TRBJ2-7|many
CASSQGSAEQYF
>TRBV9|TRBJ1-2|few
CASSVGDKPGYTF
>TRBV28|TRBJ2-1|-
CASTPGAGPPLNGQFF
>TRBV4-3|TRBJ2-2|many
CASSSRTGSTGELFF
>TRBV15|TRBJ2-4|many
CATSRGTGLAIQYF
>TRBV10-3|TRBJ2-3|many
CAISDETGPTDTQYF
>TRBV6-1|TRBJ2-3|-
CASRTGGLPGDTQYF